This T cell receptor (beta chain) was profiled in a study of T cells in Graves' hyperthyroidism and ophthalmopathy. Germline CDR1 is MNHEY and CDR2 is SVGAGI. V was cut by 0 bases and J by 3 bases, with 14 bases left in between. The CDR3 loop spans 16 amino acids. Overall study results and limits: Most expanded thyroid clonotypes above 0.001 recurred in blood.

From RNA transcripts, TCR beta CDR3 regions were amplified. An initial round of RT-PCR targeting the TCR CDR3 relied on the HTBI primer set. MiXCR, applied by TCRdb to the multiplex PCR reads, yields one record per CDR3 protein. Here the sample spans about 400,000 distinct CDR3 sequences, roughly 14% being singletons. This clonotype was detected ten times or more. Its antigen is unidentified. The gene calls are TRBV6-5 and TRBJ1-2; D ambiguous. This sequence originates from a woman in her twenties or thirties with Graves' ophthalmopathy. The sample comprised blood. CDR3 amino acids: CASSYSWARYDYGYTF. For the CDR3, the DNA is TGTGCCAGCAGTTACTCATGGGCACGGTATGACTATGGCTACACCTTC.